This TCR beta chain was obtained from a study of T cell responses to AZD1222 COVID-19 vaccine. Data came from immunoSEQ multiplex PCR; TCRdb stores just in-frame clones and leaves some out. Here the sample spans approximately 200,000 clones, 93% being singletons. The CDR3 covers 15 residues. Trimming took off 3 bases at V and 0 bases at J, with 9 bases between the two ends. Germline V gene data show CDR1 as LGHDT and CDR2 as YNNKEL (reference sequence). The sequence was collected from an adult who received the AZD1222 COVID-19 vaccine. The sample consisted of peripheral blood, taken 28 days after the second AZD1222 dose. The rearrangement links TRBV3-1 (or the pseudogene TRBV3-2) to TRBJ1-3; D call uncertain. The CDR3 sequence is CASSQDGYSGNTIYF. DNA of the CDR3: TGTGCCAGCAGCCAGGACGGCTACTCTGGAAACACCATATATTTT.